This passage covers 20 T cell receptor beta chains from one sample sequenced in a study of T-cell reconstitution after alpha-beta-depleted transplantation in children. This sample's TCRbeta library carried unique molecular identifier barcodes. TCRdb redid the calling of the PCR reads with MiXCR, one entry per CDR3 protein. The sample yields roughly 670,000 distinct CDR3 sequences, roughly 14% seen once. Sequences were derived from PBMCs, sampled before TCRalphabeta/CD19-depleted stem cell transplant. Receptors were obtained from a girl between 2 and 10 years old with congenital amegakaryocytic thrombocytopenia, due to receive a stem cell transplant.

This clonotype was observed a handful of times. One junction end does not reproduce the germline sequence, and a read error may be involved. The rearrangement uses TRBV5-6 and TRBJ2-1, with 9 bases identical to TRBD1. Looked up from germline, CDR1 is SGHDT and CDR2 is YYEEEE. This CDR3 region has 11 residues. CDR3 bases: TGTGCCAGCAGCTTGGGACAGGGGGGCCTCTTC. Its protein is CASSLGQGGLF.

This clonotype was seen many times. V is TRBV20-1 and J is TRBJ2-7, with a possible D match to TRBD2 (6 bases). Germline V gives CDR1 DFQATT, CDR2 SNEGSKA (reference sequence). Trimming took 3 bases from V and 0 from J, leaving 21 bases between them. This CDR3 is built from 17 residues. Here the CDR3 reads CSARTLPGRLSSYEQYF. The CDR3 DNA sequence: TGCAGTGCTAGGACCCTGCCGGGGAGGCTCAGCTCCTACGAGCAGTACTTC.

CDR3 coding DNA: TGTGCCAGCAGCTTGTGGCTCTCAGACACAGATACGCAGTATTTT. Its translation: CASSLWLSDTDTQYF. This chain links TRBV7-2 with TRBJ2-3; D is unclear. The CDR3 covers 15 residues. Germline CDR1 reads SGHTA; CDR2 reads FQGNSA. Trimming took 3 bases from V and 2 from J, leaving 12 bases between them.

The chain uses TRBV30 and TRBJ1-5; D uncertain. The V end lost 0 bases, the J end lost 2 bases, and 14 bases lay between the germline ends. The CDR3 extends over 16 amino acids. Germline-derived CDR1 and CDR2 are GTSNPN and SVGIG (reference sequence). The CDR3 sequence is CAWSVGRQGGNQPQHF. Written as DNA, the CDR3 is TGTGCCTGGAGTGTAGGCAGGCAAGGCGGCAATCAGCCCCAGCATTTT. Full variable domain (rest looked up from reference TRBV30 and TRBJ1-5): SQTIHQWPATLVQPVGSPLSLECTVEGTSNPNLYWYRQAAGRGLQLLFYSVGIGQISSEVPQNLSASRPQDRQFILSSKKLLLSDSGFYLCAWSVGRQGGNQPQHFGDGTRLSIL.

This clonotype occurred many times. The chain carries TRBV5-1 and TRBJ2-3, with 7 bases matching TRBD1. V trimming: 3 bases; J trimming: 1 base; junction bases outside the gene matches: 8. This CDR3 contains 16 residues. Germline V CDR1 and CDR2: SGHRS, YFSETQ. The DNA for the CDR3 is TGCGCCAGCAGCTGGGGACAGACCACGCGCACAGATACGCAGTATTTT. Protein product: CASSWGQTTRTDTQYF.

This clonotype came up a few times. The chain is built from TRBV10-3 and TRBJ2-3; D not resolved. The V end was cut by 8 bases, the J end by 2 bases, with 11 bases between. Germline-derived CDR1 and CDR2 are ENHRY and SYGVKD. The CDR3 sequence is 13 residues long. CDR3 protein: CAIVFAPTDTQYF. The CDR3 DNA reads TGTGCCATCGTTTTCGCCCCCACAGATACGCAGTATTTT.

This clonotype was observed at least ten times. CDR3 sequence reads: CSANFAGTTNTQYF. The DNA for the CDR3 is TGCAGTGCTAATTTTGCGGGAACGACCAATACGCAGTATTTT. This chain links TRBV20-1 with TRBJ2-3, with D perhaps matching TRBD2 (6 bases). CDR1 and CDR2 (germline): DFQATT, SNEGSKA (reference sequence). Trimming pared 4 bases from V and 7 bases from J, leaving 18 bases between. The CDR3 has 14 residues.

Turning to this clonotype: Just one base apart from a much larger clone, this may be a read error. V and J are TRBV29-1 and TRBJ2-5; D remains unclear. The germline V gene encodes CDR1 SQVTM and CDR2 ANQGSEA. This CDR3 contains 13 residues. Written as DNA, the CDR3 is TGCAGCGTTGGAGAATTGTCGTACGAGACCCAGCACTTC. Protein: CSVGELSYETQHF.

Many counts were recorded for this clonotype. The gene calls are TRBV5-1 and TRBJ2-1; 10 bases line up with TRBD2. Per germline, CDR1 SGHRS and CDR2 YFSETQ. Germline trimming cut 0 bases from V and 2 bases from J; bases unmatched to any gene: 2. The CDR3 runs 16 residues. This chain's CDR3 is CASSLGGTSAYNEQFF. In DNA, the CDR3 is TGCGCCAGCAGCTTGGGTGGGACTAGCGCCTACAATGAGCAGTTCTTC.

The rearrangement joins TRBV27 to TRBJ2-7, with D perhaps TRBD2 (5 bases). The length of the CDR3 is 16 residues. Trimming removed 2 bases from V and 1 base from J, with 15 bases in between. CDR1 is MNHEY, CDR2 SMNVEV, per germline (reference sequence). The CDR3 sequence: CASSLVSGSPSYEQYF. CDR3 DNA: TGTGCCAGCAGTTTAGTCTCGGGGTCCCCTTCCTACGAGCAGTACTTC.

This clonotype has at least ten counts. The rearrangement joins TRBV5-1 to TRBJ2-7; D could derive from TRBD1 or TRBD2 (5 bases each). Germline CDR1 is SGHRS and CDR2 is YFSETQ. Trimming removed 5 bases from V and 3 bases from J, with 15 bases in between. This CDR3 region has 14 residues. The CDR3 here is CASRHRDLDYEQYF. CDR3 nucleotides: TGCGCCAGCAGGCACCGGGACCTCGACTACGAGCAGTACTTC.

This clonotype was counted many times. The chain links TRBV12-3 or TRBV12-4 to TRBJ1-2; the D gene is possibly TRBD1 (5 bases). The V end was cut by 3 bases, the J end by 6 bases, with 11 bases between. The CDR3 is made up of 13 amino acids. The CDR3 sequence is CASSLGLGDGYTF. The DNA for the CDR3 is TGTGCCAGCAGTTTGGGTCTGGGGGATGGCTACACCTTC.

This clonotype was observed many times. The rearrangement uses TRBV4-1 and TRBJ1-2; D gene uncertain. V dropped 0 bases and J dropped 7 bases, with 12 bases sitting between them. This CDR3 is built from 14 residues. CDR1 and CDR2 from the germline V gene are MGHRA and YSYEKL. CDR3 DNA sequence: TGCGCCAGCAGCCAAGAAAGCCCTTTGCGTGGCTACACCTTC. This sequence encodes CASSQESPLRGYTF.

The sample holds many counts of this clonotype. The V call is TRBV12-3 or TRBV12-4, the J call TRBJ2-2; no firm D call. V was cut by 6 bases and J by 7 bases, with 12 bases left in between. The CDR3 loop spans 13 amino acids. The CDR3 loop reads CASSPSGVGELFF. The CDR3 DNA sequence: TGTGCCAGCAGCCCTTCGGGTGTCGGGGAGCTGTTTTTT.

Only a few counts were recorded for this clonotype. This chain uses TRBV12-3 or TRBV12-4 with TRBJ2-7, with a tentative D call TRBD1 (6 bases). V lost 6 bases to trimming and J lost 5 bases, with 11 bases between them. CDR3 size: 12 residues. For the CDR3, the DNA is TGTGCCAGCAGGCAAACAGGGAACGAGCAGTACTTC. Its protein product is CASRQTGNEQYF.

For this clonotype: A clone one base away is much larger, so this may be a read error. The rearrangement joins TRBV27 to TRBJ1-5; 8 bases fit TRBD1. The CDR3 runs 13 residues. CDR1 MNHEY and CDR2 SMNVEV come from the germline V gene (reference sequence). CDR3 protein: CASRQGPYQPPHF. The CDR3, as DNA: TGTGCCAGTAGACAGGGGCCGTATCAGCCCCCGCATTTT.

This clonotype was seen repeatedly, ten times or more. The V gene is TRBV5-6, the J gene TRBJ2-1; D is possibly TRBD2 (5 bases). CDR1 is SGHDT, CDR2 YYEEEE, per germline. Trimming took off 0 bases at V and 6 bases at J, with 13 bases between the two ends. The CDR3 contains 15 residues. CDR3 sequence (DNA): TGTGCCAGCAGCTTGGGTAGCGACCGTCTCAATGAGCAGTTCTTC. Its translation is CASSLGSDRLNEQFF.

This clonotype came up a few times. The chain is built from TRBV3-1 and TRBJ2-7, with 10 bases matching TRBD2. Losses at the gene ends were 2 bases for V and 4 bases for J; bases not matched to a gene: 5. The germline V gene has CDR1 LGHDT and CDR2 YNNKEL (reference sequence). The CDR3 length is 15 residues. CDR3 nucleotide sequence: TGTGCCAGCAGCCAAAGCACTAGCGGGAATTACGAGCAGTACTTC. Protein product: CASSQSTSGNYEQYF.

This clonotype was seen many times. This chain connects TRBV20-1 to TRBJ2-7; no clear D. The CDR3 is 14 residues long. The germline V and J ends were trimmed by 6 bases and 5 bases, with 20 bases remaining between them. Germline V gene sequence: CDR1 DFQATT, CDR2 SNEGSKA (reference sequence). CDR3 in amino acids: CSAMAAGFFNEQYF. The CDR3 nucleotides read TGCAGTGCCATGGCGGCAGGCTTTTTCAACGAGCAGTACTTC.

There are a few counts of this clonotype. The chain is built from TRBV7-9 and TRBJ1-4; D gene ambiguous. CDR1 is SEHNR and CDR2 is FQNEAQ in the germline V gene (reference sequence). This CDR3 comprises 15 residues. V was clipped by 0 bases and J by 4 bases, with 9 bases between them. This CDR3 reads CASSLALRDNEKLFF. Written as DNA, the CDR3 is TGTGCCAGCAGCTTAGCCCTCCGGGATAATGAAAAACTGTTTTTT.